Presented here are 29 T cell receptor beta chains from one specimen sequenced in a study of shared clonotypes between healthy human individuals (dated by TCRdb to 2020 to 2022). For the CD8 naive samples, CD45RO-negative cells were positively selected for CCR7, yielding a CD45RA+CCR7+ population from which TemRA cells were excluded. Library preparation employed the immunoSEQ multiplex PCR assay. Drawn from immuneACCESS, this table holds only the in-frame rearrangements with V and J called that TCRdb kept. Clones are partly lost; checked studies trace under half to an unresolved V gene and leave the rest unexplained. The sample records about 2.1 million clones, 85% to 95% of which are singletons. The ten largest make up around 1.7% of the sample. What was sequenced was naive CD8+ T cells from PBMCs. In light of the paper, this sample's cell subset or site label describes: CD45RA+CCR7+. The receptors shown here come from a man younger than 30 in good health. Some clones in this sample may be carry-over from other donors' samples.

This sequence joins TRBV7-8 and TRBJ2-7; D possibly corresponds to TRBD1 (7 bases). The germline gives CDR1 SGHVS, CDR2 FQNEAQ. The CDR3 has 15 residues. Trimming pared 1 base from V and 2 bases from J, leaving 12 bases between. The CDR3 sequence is CASSLGQGGPYEQYF. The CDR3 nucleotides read TGTGCCAGCAGCTTAGGGCAGGGGGGCCCCTACGAGCAGTACTTC.

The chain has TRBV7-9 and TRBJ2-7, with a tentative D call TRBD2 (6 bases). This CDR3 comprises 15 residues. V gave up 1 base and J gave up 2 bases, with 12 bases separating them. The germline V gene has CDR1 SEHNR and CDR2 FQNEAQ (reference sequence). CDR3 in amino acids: CASSLGGVLPYEQYF. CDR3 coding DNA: TGTGCCAGCAGCTTAGGGGGGGTCCTTCCCTACGAGCAGTACTTC.

The CDR3 here is CASSFNPMSVEQFF. In DNA, the CDR3 is TGTGCCAGCAGCTTTAACCCCATGTCGGTTGAGCAGTTCTTC. The rearrangement joins TRBV7-9 to TRBJ2-1, with D unclear. Trimming left V 3 bases short and J 9 bases short, with 15 bases between. There are 14 residues in the CDR3. Germline CDR1 reads SEHNR; CDR2 reads FQNEAQ (reference sequence).

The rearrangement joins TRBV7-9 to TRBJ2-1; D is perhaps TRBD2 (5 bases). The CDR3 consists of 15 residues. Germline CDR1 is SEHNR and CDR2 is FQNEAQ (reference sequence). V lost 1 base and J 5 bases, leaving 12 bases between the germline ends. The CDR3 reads CASSLGASFNNEQFF. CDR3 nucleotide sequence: TGTGCCAGCAGCTTAGGCGCTAGCTTCAACAATGAGCAGTTCTTC.

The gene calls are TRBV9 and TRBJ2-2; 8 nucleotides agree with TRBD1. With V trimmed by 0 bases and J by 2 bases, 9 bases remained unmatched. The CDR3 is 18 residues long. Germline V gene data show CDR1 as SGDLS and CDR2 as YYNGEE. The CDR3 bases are TGTGCCAGCAGCGTAGCCCGAAGTCAGGGGGCTAACACCGGGGAGCTGTTTTTT. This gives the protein CASSVARSQGANTGELFF.

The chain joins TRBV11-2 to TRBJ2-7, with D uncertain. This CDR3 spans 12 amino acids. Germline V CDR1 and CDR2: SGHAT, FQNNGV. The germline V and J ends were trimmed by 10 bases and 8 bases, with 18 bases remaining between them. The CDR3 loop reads CATQARNKQQYF. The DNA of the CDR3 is TGTGCCACCCAAGCACGGAACAAGCAGCAGTACTTC.

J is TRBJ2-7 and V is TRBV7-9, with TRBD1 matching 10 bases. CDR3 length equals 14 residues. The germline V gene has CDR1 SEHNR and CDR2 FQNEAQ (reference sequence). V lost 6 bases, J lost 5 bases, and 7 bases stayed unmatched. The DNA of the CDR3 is TGTGCCAGCAGTTTCCCGACAGGGGGCCACGAGCAGTACTTC. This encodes CASSFPTGGHEQYF.

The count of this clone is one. CDR3 residues: CASSYLRGPDYGYTF. For the CDR3, the DNA is TGTGCCAGCAGTTACCTGAGGGGTCCAGACTATGGCTACACCTTC. The gene calls are TRBV6-5 and TRBJ1-2; the D gene is possibly TRBD1 (5 bases). This CDR3 spans 15 amino acids. Germline V gene data show CDR1 as MNHEY and CDR2 as SVGAGI. V was trimmed by 2 bases and J by 3 bases, leaving 13 bases between them.

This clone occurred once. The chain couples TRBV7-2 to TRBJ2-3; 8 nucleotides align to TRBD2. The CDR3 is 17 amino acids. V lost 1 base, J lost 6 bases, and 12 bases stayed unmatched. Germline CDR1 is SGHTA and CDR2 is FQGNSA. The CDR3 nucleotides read TGTGCCAGCAGCTTAGAAACACCGGGACTAGTGGGCGATACGCAGTATTTT. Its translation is CASSLETPGLVGDTQYF.

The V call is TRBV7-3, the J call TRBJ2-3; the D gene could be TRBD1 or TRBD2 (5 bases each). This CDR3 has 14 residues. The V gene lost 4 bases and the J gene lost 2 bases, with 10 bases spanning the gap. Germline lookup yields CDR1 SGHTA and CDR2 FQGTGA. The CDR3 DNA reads TGTGCCAGCAGCTCGAGGGACCACACAGATACGCAGTATTTT. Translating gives CASSSRDHTDTQYF.

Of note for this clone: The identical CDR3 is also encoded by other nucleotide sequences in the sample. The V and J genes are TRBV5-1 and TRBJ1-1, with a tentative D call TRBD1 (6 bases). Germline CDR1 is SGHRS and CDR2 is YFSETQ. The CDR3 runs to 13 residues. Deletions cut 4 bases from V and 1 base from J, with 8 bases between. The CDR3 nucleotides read TGCGCCAGCAGCCCCAGGGGGAACACTGAAGCTTTCTTT. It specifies CASSPRGNTEAFF.

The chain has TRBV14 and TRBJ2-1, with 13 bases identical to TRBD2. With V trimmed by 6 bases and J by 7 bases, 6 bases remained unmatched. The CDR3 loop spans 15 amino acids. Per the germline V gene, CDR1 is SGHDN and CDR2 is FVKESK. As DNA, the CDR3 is TGTGCCAGCAGTCCCACTAGCGGGAGGGGTAATGAGCAGTTCTTC. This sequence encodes CASSPTSGRGNEQFF. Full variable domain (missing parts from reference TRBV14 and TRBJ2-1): EAGVTQFPSHSVIEKGQTVTLRCDPISGHDNLYWYRRVMGKEIKFLLHFVKESKQDESGMPNNRFLAERTGGTYSTLKVQPAELEDSGVYFCASSPTSGRGNEQFFGPGTRLTVL.

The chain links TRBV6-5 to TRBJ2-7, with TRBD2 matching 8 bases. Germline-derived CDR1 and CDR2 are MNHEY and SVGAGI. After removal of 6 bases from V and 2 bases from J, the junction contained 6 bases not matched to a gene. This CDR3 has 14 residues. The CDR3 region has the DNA TGTGCCAGCAGCACCGGGACTAGGGCCTACGAGCAGTACTTC. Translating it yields CASSTGTRAYEQYF.

CDR3: CASSLSRWEVYGYTF. CDR3 sequence (DNA): TGTGCCAGCAGTTTATCGCGATGGGAGGTCTATGGCTACACCTTC. The V call is TRBV27, the J call TRBJ1-2; no firm D call. The CDR3 extends over 15 amino acids. The germline V and J ends were trimmed by 0 bases and 4 bases, with 12 bases remaining between them. Germline V gene sequence: CDR1 MNHEY, CDR2 SMNVEV (reference sequence).

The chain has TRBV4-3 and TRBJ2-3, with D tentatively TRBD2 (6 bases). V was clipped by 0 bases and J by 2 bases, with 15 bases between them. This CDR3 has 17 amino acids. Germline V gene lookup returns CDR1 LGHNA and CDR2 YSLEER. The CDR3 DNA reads TGCGCCAGCAGCCAAGATAGGATAGCGGCTCTCACAGATACGCAGTATTTT. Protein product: CASSQDRIAALTDTQYF.

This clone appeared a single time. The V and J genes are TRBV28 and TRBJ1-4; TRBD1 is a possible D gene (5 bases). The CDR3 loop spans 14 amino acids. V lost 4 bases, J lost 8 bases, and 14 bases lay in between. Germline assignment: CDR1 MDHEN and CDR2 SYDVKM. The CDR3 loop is CASSSGRDWEKLFF. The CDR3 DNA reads TGTGCCAGCAGTTCGGGACGTGATTGGGAAAAACTGTTTTTT.

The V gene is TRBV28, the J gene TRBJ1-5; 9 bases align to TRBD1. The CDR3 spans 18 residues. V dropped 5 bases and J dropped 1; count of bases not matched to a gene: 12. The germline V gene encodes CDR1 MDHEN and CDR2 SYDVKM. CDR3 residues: CASSPGQGWRGSNQPQHF. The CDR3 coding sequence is TGTGCCAGCAGTCCGGGACAGGGTTGGAGGGGGAGCAATCAGCCCCAGCATTTT.

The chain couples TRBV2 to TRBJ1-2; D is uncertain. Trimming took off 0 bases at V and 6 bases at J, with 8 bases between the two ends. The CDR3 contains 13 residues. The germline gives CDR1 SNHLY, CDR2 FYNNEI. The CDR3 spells CASSEAVPDGYTF. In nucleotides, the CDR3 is TGTGCCAGCAGTGAAGCGGTTCCGGATGGCTACACCTTC. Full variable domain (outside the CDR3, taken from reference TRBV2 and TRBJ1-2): EPEVTQTPSHQVTQMGQEVILRCVPISNHLYFYWYRQILGQKVEFLVSFYNNEISEKSEIFDDQFSVERPDGSNFTLKIRSTKLEDSAMYFCASSEAVPDGYTFGSGTRLTVV.

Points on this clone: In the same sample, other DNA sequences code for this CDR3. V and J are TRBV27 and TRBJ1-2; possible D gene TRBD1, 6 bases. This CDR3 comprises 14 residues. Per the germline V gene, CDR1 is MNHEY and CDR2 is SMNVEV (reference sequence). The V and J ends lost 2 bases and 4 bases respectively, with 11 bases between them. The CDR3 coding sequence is TGTGCCAGCAGTTTAGGCAGGGGAGGCTATGGCTACACCTTC. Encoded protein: CASSLGRGGYGYTF.

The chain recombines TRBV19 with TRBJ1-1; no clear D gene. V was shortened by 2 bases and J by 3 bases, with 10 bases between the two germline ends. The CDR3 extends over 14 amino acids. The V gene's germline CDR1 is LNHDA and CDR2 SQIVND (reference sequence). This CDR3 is CASSIRGQHTEAFF. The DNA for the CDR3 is TGTGCCAGTAGTATACGAGGGCAACACACTGAAGCTTTCTTT.

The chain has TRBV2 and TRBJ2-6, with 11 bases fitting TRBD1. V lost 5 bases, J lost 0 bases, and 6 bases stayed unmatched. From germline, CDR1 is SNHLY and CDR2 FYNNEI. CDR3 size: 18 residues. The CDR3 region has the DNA TGTGCCAGCAGTAACCCGGGACAGGGGGTCTCTGGGGCCAACGTCCTGACTTTC. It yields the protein CASSNPGQGVSGANVLTF.

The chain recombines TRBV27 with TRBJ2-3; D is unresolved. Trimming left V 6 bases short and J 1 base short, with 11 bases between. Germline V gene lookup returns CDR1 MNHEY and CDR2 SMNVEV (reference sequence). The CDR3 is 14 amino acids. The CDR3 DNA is TGTGCCAGCAGATCTCTAGGAGGCACAGATACGCAGTATTTT. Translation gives CASRSLGGTDTQYF.

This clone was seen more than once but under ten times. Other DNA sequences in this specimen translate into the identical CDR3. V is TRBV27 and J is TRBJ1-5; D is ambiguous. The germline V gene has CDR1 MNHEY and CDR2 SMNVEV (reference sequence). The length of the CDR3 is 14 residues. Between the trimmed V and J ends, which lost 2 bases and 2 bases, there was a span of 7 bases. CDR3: CASSLRQGNQPQHF. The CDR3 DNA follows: TGTGCCAGCAGTTTACGACAAGGCAATCAGCCCCAGCATTTT.

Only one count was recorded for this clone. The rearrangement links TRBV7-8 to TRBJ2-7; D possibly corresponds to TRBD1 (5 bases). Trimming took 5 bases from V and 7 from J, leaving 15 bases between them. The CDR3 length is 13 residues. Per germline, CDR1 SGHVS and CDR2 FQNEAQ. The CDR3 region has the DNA TGTGCCAGCAGCCCAGCGACAGATGGGGAGCAGTACTTC. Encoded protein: CASSPATDGEQYF.

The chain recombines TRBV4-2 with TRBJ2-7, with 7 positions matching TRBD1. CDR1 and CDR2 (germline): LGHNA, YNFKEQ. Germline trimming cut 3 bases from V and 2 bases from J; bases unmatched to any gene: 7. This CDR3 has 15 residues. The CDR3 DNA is TGTGCCAGCAGCCAGGGCCGGGACAGAGCCTACGAGCAGTACTTC. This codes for CASSQGRDRAYEQYF.

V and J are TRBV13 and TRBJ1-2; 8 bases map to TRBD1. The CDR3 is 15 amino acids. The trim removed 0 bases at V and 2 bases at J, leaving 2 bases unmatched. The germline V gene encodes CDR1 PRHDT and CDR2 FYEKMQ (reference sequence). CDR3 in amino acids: CASSLGDRENYGYTF. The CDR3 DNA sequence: TGTGCCAGCAGCTTAGGGGACAGGGAGAACTATGGCTACACCTTC.

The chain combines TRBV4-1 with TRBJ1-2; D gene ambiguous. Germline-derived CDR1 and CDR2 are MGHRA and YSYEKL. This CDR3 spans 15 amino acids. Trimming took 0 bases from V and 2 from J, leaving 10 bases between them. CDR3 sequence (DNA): TGCGCCAGCAGCCAAGACGCCTTAAGGAACTATGGCTACACCTTC. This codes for CASSQDALRNYGYTF.

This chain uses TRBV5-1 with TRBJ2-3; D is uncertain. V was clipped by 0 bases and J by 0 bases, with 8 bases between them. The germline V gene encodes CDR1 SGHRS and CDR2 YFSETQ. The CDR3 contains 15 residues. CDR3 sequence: CASSLVGTSTDTQYF. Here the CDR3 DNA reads TGCGCCAGCAGCTTGGTTGGTACTAGCACAGATACGCAGTATTTT.

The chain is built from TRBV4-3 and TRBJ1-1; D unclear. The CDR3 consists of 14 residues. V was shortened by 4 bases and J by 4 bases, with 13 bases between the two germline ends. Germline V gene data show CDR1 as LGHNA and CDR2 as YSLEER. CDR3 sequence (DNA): TGCGCCAGCAGCCCCCATAGGGCAGGCACTGAAGCTTTCTTT. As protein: CASSPHRAGTEAFF.